This TCR beta chain was recovered during a study of T-cell memory formation after mild COVID-19. Whole-study context: Largely donor-specific TCR clusters were found. General study results and limits: Whereas later expanders leaned CD4+, clones contracting day 15 to 85 showed a balanced CD4/CD8 makeup.

About this clonotype: Its antigen is currently unknown.

MiXCR was run by TCRdb on the 5' RACE reads, yielding one entry per CDR3 protein. Among roughly 310,000 distinct CDR3 sequences listed, less than 20% were seen once. The receptor comes from a young man who had mild COVID-19 (a few samples of this study predate the infection). Cell type and time point are not known. Sequenced input: PBMCs or a T cell subset sorted from them (not recorded which).

CDR3 loop: CASSAGDGGIYGYTF. CDR3 nucleotides: TGTGCCAGCAGCGCAGGCGACGGGGGAATCTATGGCTACACCTTC. V and J are TRBV7-9 and TRBJ1-2; D possibly corresponds to TRBD1 (5 bases). The germline gives CDR1 SEHNR, CDR2 FQNEAQ (reference sequence). The CDR3 is 15 amino acids. Trimming removed 5 bases from V and 4 bases from J, with 17 bases in between.